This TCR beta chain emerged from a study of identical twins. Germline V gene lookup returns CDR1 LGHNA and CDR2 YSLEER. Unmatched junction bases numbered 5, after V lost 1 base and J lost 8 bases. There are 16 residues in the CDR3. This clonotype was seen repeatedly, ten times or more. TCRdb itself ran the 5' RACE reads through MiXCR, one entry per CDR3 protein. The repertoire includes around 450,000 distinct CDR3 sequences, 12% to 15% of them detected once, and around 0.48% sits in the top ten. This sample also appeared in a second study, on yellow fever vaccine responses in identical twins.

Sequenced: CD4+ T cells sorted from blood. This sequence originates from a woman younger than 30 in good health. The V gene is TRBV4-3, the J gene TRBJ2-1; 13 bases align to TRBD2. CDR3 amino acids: CASSQVLAGGPDEQFF. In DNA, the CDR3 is TGCGCCAGCAGCCAAGTACTAGCGGGAGGGCCGGATGAGCAGTTCTTC.